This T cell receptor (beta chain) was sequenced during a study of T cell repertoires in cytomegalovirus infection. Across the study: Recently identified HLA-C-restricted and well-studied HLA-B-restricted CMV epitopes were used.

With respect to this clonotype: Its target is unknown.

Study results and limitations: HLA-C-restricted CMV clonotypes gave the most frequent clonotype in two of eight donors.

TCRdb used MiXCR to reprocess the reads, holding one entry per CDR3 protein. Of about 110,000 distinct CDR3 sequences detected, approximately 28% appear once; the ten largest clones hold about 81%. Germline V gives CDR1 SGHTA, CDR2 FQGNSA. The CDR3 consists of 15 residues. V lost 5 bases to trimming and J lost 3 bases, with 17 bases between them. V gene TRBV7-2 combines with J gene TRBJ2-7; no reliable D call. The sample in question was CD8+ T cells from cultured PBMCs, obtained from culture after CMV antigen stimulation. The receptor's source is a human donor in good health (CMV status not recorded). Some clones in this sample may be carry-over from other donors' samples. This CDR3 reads CASSPSQSLHYEQYF. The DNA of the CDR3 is TGTGCCAGCAGCCCCAGTCAGTCCCTCCACTACGAGCAGTACTTC. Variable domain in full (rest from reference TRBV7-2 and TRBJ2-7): GAGVSQSPSNKVTEKGKDVELRCDPISGHTALYWYRQSLGQGLEFLIYFQGNSAPDKSGLPSDRFSAERTGGSVSTLTIQRTQQEDSAVYLCASSPSQSLHYEQYFGPGTRLTVT.